These 29 T cell receptor beta chains were all obtained from the same sample, sequenced in a study of regulatory T cells in long-lasting Graves disease. Time point given: persistent/refractory GD, antithyroid drugs over 5 years with positive TRAb. PBMC RNA was the source of the TCR library. The authors built TCR beta libraries using iRepertoire HTBI primers and Arm-PCR of CDR3 regions. From the multiplex PCR reads, TCRdb called clonotypes with MiXCR, one entry per CDR3 protein. This table has some 430,000 distinct CDR3 sequences, roughly 21% appearing once. This specimen consisted of peripheral blood mononuclear cells (PBMCs), obtained when the disease was refractory, from a patient treated with antithyroid drugs. The receptors shown here come from a female donor with Graves disease.

This clonotype was recorded at least ten times. This chain links TRBV28 with TRBJ2-1; 7 positions match TRBD2. The V segment lost 3 bases and the J segment 4 bases; nucleotides outside the gene matches: 6. The CDR3 consists of 15 residues. The germline V gene encodes CDR1 MDHEN and CDR2 SYDVKM. As DNA, the CDR3 is TGTGCCAGCAGTTTTCGGCGGGAGAAATACAATGAGCAGTTCTTC. It encodes CASSFRREKYNEQFF.

The chain employs TRBV14 and TRBJ2-5; tentative D call: TRBD2 (6 bases). CDR3 length equals 14 residues. Trimming removed 5 bases from V and 4 bases from J, with 14 bases in between. Germline loops: CDR1 SGHDN, CDR2 FVKESK. The CDR3 loop reads CASSFAWGGETQYF. CDR3 nucleotide sequence: TGTGCCAGCAGCTTTGCATGGGGAGGAGAGACCCAGTACTTC. Based on the CDR3 plus reference TRBV14 and TRBJ2-5, the full variable domain is EAGVTQFPSHSVIEKGQTVTLRCDPISGHDNLYWYRRVMGKEIKFLLHFVKESKQDESGMPNNRFLAERTGGTYSTLKVQPAELEDSGVYFCASSFAWGGETQYFGPGTRLLVL.

This clonotype was seen many times. V usage is TRBV27 and J usage is TRBJ1-1; D might be TRBD1 (5 bases). The germline gives CDR1 MNHEY, CDR2 SMNVEV (reference sequence). Trimming stripped 10 bases from V and 7 bases from J, with 19 bases between. The CDR3 runs 13 residues. The CDR3 DNA reads TGTGCCACGCACCGGGAGGGACGGGGTGAAGCTTTCTTT. This codes for CATHREGRGEAFF.

This clonotype was seen ten or more times. The CDR3 protein is CASSFRESSGYTF. In nucleotides, the CDR3 is TGTGCCAGCAGCTTCCGGGAGAGTAGCGGCTACACCTTC. The chain links TRBV12-3 or TRBV12-4 to TRBJ1-2, with D unresolved. The CDR3 consists of 13 residues. The ends were cut back, 6 bases at V and 8 bases at J, with 16 bases in the middle.

This clonotype was seen at least ten times. The V gene is TRBV6-1, the J gene TRBJ1-2, with TRBD1 matching over 7 bases. The germline V gene encodes CDR1 MNHNS and CDR2 SASEGT. The CDR3 length is 14 residues. V dropped 4 bases and J dropped 4; count of bases not matched to a gene: 6. This CDR3 is CASSARQGPYGYTF. Here the CDR3 DNA reads TGTGCCAGCAGTGCCCGACAGGGACCCTATGGCTACACCTTC.

The V gene is TRBV25-1, the J gene TRBJ2-7; 10 bases map to TRBD2. The V gene's germline CDR1 is MGHDK and CDR2 SYGVNS. There are 15 residues in the CDR3. V lost 2 bases to trimming and J lost 5 bases; unmatched junction nucleotides: 6. CDR3 DNA: TGTGCCAGCAGTGAACCCGGGACTAGCGAACACGAGCAGTACTTC. The encoded protein is CASSEPGTSEHEQYF.

This clonotype was counted at least ten times. The chain has TRBV29-1 and TRBJ2-5; 10 nucleotides agree with TRBD1. The V segment lost 3 bases and the J segment 4 bases; nucleotides outside the gene matches: 8. Germline CDR1 and CDR2: SQVTM and ANQGSEA. The CDR3 has 15 amino acids. CDR3 sequence reads: CSVDGTGAVPETQYF. Here the CDR3 DNA reads TGCAGCGTTGATGGGACAGGGGCCGTCCCAGAGACCCAGTACTTC.

This clonotype occurred a few times. V gene TRBV27 combines with J gene TRBJ1-2; TRBD1 aligns across 9 bases. This CDR3 has 14 amino acids. V shed 6 bases, J shed 2 bases, and the junction held 4 bases outside the gene matches. Germline lookup yields CDR1 MNHEY and CDR2 SMNVEV (reference sequence). CDR3 nucleotide sequence: TGTGCCAGCAGAGGGACAGGGCGCAACTATGGCTACACCTTC. It encodes CASRGTGRNYGYTF.

The rearrangement links TRBV28 to TRBJ2-7, with 10 bases matching TRBD2. The junction had 21 bases not matched to a gene; V was cut back by 7 bases and J by 0 bases. CDR1 is MDHEN and CDR2 is SYDVKM in the germline V gene. This CDR3 comprises 20 residues. The CDR3: CASNLHLGLAGVMSSYEQYF. The CDR3 region has the DNA TGTGCCAGCAATCTTCACCTGGGGCTAGCGGGAGTCATGAGCTCCTACGAGCAGTACTTC.

V usage is TRBV15 and J usage is TRBJ2-4; D is perhaps TRBD1 or TRBD2 (5 bases each). V shed 3 bases and J shed 0 bases, with 12 bases lying between them. The CDR3 totals 16 residues. Per the germline V gene, CDR1 is LNHNV and CDR2 is YYDKDF (reference sequence). CDR3 in amino acids: CATSSQGDLAKNIQYF. In nucleotides, the CDR3 is TGTGCCACCAGCAGCCAGGGAGACTTAGCCAAAAACATTCAGTACTTC.

This clonotype was counted at least ten times. This rearrangement joins TRBV28 to TRBJ2-7; 11 bases line up with TRBD1. The CDR3 runs to 20 residues. After removal of 5 bases from V and 2 bases from J, the junction contained 20 bases not matched to a gene. The V gene's germline CDR1 is MDHEN and CDR2 SYDVKM. The CDR3: CASSLHGQGARPKDPYEQYF. DNA of the CDR3: TGTGCCAGCAGTCTCCATGGACAGGGGGCGAGACCCAAGGACCCCTACGAGCAGTACTTC.

The chain joins TRBV3-1 to TRBJ1-1; maybe TRBD1 (5 bases). The CDR3 length is 18 residues. Deletions cut 0 bases from V and 5 bases from J, with 22 bases between. CDR1 is LGHDT and CDR2 is YNNKEL in the germline V gene (reference sequence). The CDR3 loop is CASSQDPGGRGRTTEAFF. CDR3 nucleotide sequence: TGTGCCAGCAGCCAAGATCCAGGAGGGAGGGGCAGGACAACTGAAGCTTTCTTT.

V usage is TRBV20-1 and J usage is TRBJ1-1; D gene unclear. Germline assignment: CDR1 DFQATT and CDR2 SNEGSKA (reference sequence). V was clipped by 7 bases and J by 2 bases, with 14 bases between them. CDR3 length: 13 amino acids. This CDR3 reads CSGPGPVNTEAFF. DNA for the CDR3: TGCAGTGGTCCGGGCCCGGTAAACACTGAAGCTTTCTTT.

The chain employs TRBV7-6 and TRBJ1-3, with 8 nucleotides matching TRBD1. V lost 1 base to trimming and J lost 8 bases; unmatched junction nucleotides: 4. Germline V lookup: CDR1 SGHVS, CDR2 FNYEAQ. The CDR3 has 14 amino acids. The CDR3 region has the DNA TGTGCCAGCAGCTTAGGGACAGGGTCAGACACCATATATTTT. Translating gives CASSLGTGSDTIYF.

CDR3 in DNA: TGTGCCAGCAGATCCCCGGCACTAGCGGGGGTCACAGATACGCAGTATTTT. Its translation: CASRSPALAGVTDTQYF. The J gene is TRBJ2-3, the V gene TRBV2, with 11 bases identical to TRBD2. Germline CDR1 reads SNHLY; CDR2 reads FYNNEI. This CDR3 has 17 amino acids. Trimming removed 6 bases from V and 2 bases from J; junction bases left unmatched: 10.

This clonotype was observed many times. The rearrangement joins TRBV28 to TRBJ2-7; 7 nucleotides match TRBD1. The germline V gene encodes CDR1 MDHEN and CDR2 SYDVKM. The V segment lost 6 bases and the J segment 4 bases; nucleotides outside the gene matches: 6. The CDR3 extends over 13 amino acids. CDR3 nucleotide sequence: TGTGCCAGCAGCATCGGGACAGCGTACGAGCAGTACTTC. This codes for CASSIGTAYEQYF.

V is TRBV29-1 and J is TRBJ2-1; 10 positions agree with TRBD1. V lost 2 bases to trimming and J lost 12 bases; unmatched junction nucleotides: 10. There are 14 residues in the CDR3. Germline loops: CDR1 SQVTM, CDR2 ANQGSEA. DNA of the CDR3: TGCAGCGTTGAATTTGGACAGGGGGACGCGGGGCAGTTCTTC. Translation: CSVEFGQGDAGQFF.

This clonotype was counted a few times. The rearrangement joins TRBV14 to TRBJ1-1; TRBD1 is a possible D gene (6 bases). V was clipped by 2 bases and J by 1 base, with 11 bases between them. CDR1 SGHDN and CDR2 FVKESK come from the germline V gene. The CDR3 sequence is 15 residues long. The CDR3 here is CASSQLGGPNTEAFF. The CDR3 DNA sequence: TGTGCCAGCAGCCAACTTGGGGGCCCGAACACTGAAGCTTTCTTT. Filled out from reference TRBV14 and TRBJ1-1, the complete variable domain reads EAGVTQFPSHSVIEKGQTVTLRCDPISGHDNLYWYRRVMGKEIKFLLHFVKESKQDESGMPNNRFLAERTGGTYSTLKVQPAELEDSGVYFCASSQLGGPNTEAFFGQGTRLTVV.

In its sample, this clonotype was seen many times. This chain uses TRBV19 with TRBJ1-1; TRBD1 is a possible D gene (5 bases). The CDR3 extends over 16 amino acids. In germline, CDR1 is LNHDA, CDR2 SQIVND (reference sequence). Trimming took off 5 bases at V and 0 bases at J, with 16 bases between the two ends. This chain's CDR3 is CASSYLGGLMNTEAFF. The DNA of the CDR3 is TGTGCCAGTAGTTACCTGGGGGGATTAATGAACACTGAAGCTTTCTTT.

This clonotype has just a few counts. A much bigger clone sits one base away, suggesting this may be a read error. The chain combines TRBV11-2 with TRBJ2-5, with a possible D match to TRBD1 (6 bases). The germline V gene has CDR1 SGHAT and CDR2 FQNNGV. Deletions cut 5 bases from V and 7 bases from J, with 20 bases between. The CDR3 is made up of 15 amino acids. CDR3 residues: CASSPTGWKRGTQYF. The CDR3 DNA is TGTGCCAGCAGCCCAACAGGGTGGAAGCGTGGGACCCAGTACTTC.

In this sample, this clonotype turned up many times. This chain uses TRBV12-3 or TRBV12-4 with TRBJ1-6; TRBD1 matches at 8 bases. V lost 6 bases, J lost 8 bases, and 6 bases stayed unmatched. This CDR3 is 14 amino acids long. The CDR3 coding sequence is TGTGCCAGCAGAGGACAGGGTATTGATTCACCCCTCCACTTT. Its protein is CASRGQGIDSPLHF.

This chain uses TRBV7-2 with TRBJ1-5; maybe TRBD1 (5 bases). Trimming cost V 1 base and J 5 bases, with 12 bases left between them. The CDR3 consists of 15 residues. Germline CDR1 SGHTA, CDR2 FQGNSA. CDR3: CASSLEFGGHQPQHF. CDR3 nucleotide sequence: TGTGCCAGCAGCTTAGAATTCGGGGGTCATCAGCCCCAGCATTTT.

This clonotype appeared many times. The chain uses TRBV12-3 or TRBV12-4 and TRBJ1-2, with D perhaps TRBD1 (6 bases). V was pared by 4 bases and J by 0 bases, with 15 bases between. The CDR3 has 16 amino acids. The CDR3 spells CASSSPRDKANYGYTF. The CDR3 DNA sequence: TGTGCCAGCAGTTCGCCCCGGGACAAAGCTAACTATGGCTACACCTTC.

This clonotype was counted ten times or more. The rearrangement links TRBV19 to TRBJ1-1; 10 positions agree with TRBD1. Germline V gives CDR1 LNHDA, CDR2 SQIVND (reference sequence). Trimming removed 7 bases from V and 0 bases from J; junction bases left unmatched: 11. The CDR3 loop spans 17 amino acids. CDR3 residues: CASILSGTGVLNTEAFF. The CDR3 DNA sequence: TGTGCCAGTATCCTTTCCGGGACAGGGGTCTTGAACACTGAAGCTTTCTTT. The full variable domain, its missing parts supplied by reference TRBV19 and TRBJ1-1, is DGGITQSPKYLFRKEGQNVTLSCEQNLNHDAMYWYRQDPGQGLRLIYYSQIVNDFQKGDIAEGYSVSREKKESFPLTVTSAQKNPTAFYLCASILSGTGVLNTEAFFGQGTRLTVV.

The V and J genes are TRBV11-2 and TRBJ2-7; 10 bases align to TRBD1. Trimming cost V 1 base and J 1 base; bases outside gene matches: 4. The germline gives CDR1 SGHAT, CDR2 FQNNGV. The CDR3 length is 16 residues. This CDR3 reads CASSLVVGQGSYEQYF. CDR3 sequence (DNA): TGTGCCAGCAGCTTAGTCGTGGGACAGGGGTCCTACGAGCAGTACTTC.

This clonotype was counted many times. This chain links TRBV27 with TRBJ1-1, with D maybe TRBD1 (6 bases). Looked up from germline, CDR1 is MNHEY and CDR2 is SMNVEV (reference sequence). Trimming left V 0 bases short and J 11 bases short, with 22 bases between. This CDR3 has 16 residues. The CDR3 coding sequence is TGTGCCAGCAGTTTATCGCGGCTCAGGGGTGGTGTAGCCGCTTTCTTT. It translates to CASSLSRLRGGVAAFF.

The chain joins TRBV6-2 or TRBV6-3 to TRBJ2-5, with a tentative D call TRBD1 (5 bases). Germline V gives CDR1 MNHEY, CDR2 SVGEGT. There are 13 residues in the CDR3. Trimming pared 4 bases from V and 5 bases from J, leaving 11 bases between. CDR3 sequence: CASSSSSGETQYF. The DNA of the CDR3 is TGTGCCAGCAGTTCCTCGTCAGGGGAGACCCAGTACTTC.

This clonotype occurred many times. The chain uses TRBV29-1 and TRBJ1-2, with a possible D match to TRBD1 (5 bases). This CDR3 region has 13 residues. V gave up 6 bases and J gave up 6 bases, with 17 bases separating them. Per germline, CDR1 SQVTM and CDR2 ANQGSEA. The CDR3 nucleotides read TGCAGCGTCCAGGGTCTGTCGGGTCATGGCTACACCTTC. Its protein is CSVQGLSGHGYTF.

This clonotype showed up many times. The J gene is TRBJ2-6, the V gene TRBV6-1; D might be TRBD1 or TRBD2, each matching 5 bases. V shed 6 bases and J shed 2 bases, with 17 bases lying between them. The germline CDR1 and CDR2 sequences are MNHNS and SASEGT. The CDR3 is made up of 17 amino acids. DNA of the CDR3: TGTGCCAGCAGACCGGGACCTCTAGGACCTGGGGCCAACGTCCTGACTTTC. Its protein product is CASRPGPLGPGANVLTF.